This T cell receptor beta chain is from a study of vaccination and CD4 T cells after COVID-19 (dated by TCRdb to about 2022). For the study in its entirety: Convalescent patients had a positive SARS-CoV-2 result on nasal swab PCR, and of these patients, some ten had mild disease and one had severe disease. Post-COVID blood samples were collected from convalescent patients a median of roughly 100 days after diagnosis, with a range of roughly 35 to 161 days. Control cultures used a CEFX viral epitope pool as positive control, an HIV-1 Nef peptide pool as negative control, or no peptide. Two doses of either the Pfizer-BioNTech BNT162b2 vaccine (n=8) or the Moderna mRNA-1273 vaccine (n=2) were administered to participants. The convalescent cohort comprised six males and four females, including two Hispanic individuals, seven Caucasians, two Asians and one multiracial person. Post-vaccine blood samples were taken a median of around 68 days after the second vaccine dose, with a range of 14 to 241 days. In around 9 COVID-19 convalescent patients and a few infection-naive healthy vaccine recipients, researchers compared the spike-specific CD4+ TCR repertoire from before mRNA vaccination with the repertoire from after. Overlapping spike peptide pools from SARS-CoV-2 and from the common cold coronaviruses HCoV-NL63, HCoV-OC43 and HCoV-229E were used as culture stimuli.

The germline V gene encodes CDR1 LNHDA and CDR2 SQIVND (reference sequence). V is shortened by 4 bases, J by 5 bases, and the region joining them spans 12 bases. Including the terminal cysteine and phenylalanine, the CDR3 comprises 14 residues. Only the CDR3 portion is preserved as DNA: 42 bases, with reading frame beginning at the first base. General conclusions and limits of the study: In convalescent patients, nearly all vaccine-specific clones (304 of 307) were found to be mono-reactive for SARS-CoV-2 spike rather than cross-reactive with common cold coronaviruses. The number of convalescent patients in the study was relatively small, and the study did not examine early timepoints following natural infection. Among convalescent patients, a median 86.3% of the SARS-CoV-2-reactive clones seen after vaccination appeared only after vaccination, which suggests priming specific to the vaccine. Although the median number of SARS-CoV-2-reactive clonotypes went up from fewer than 25 after infection to 38 after vaccination, the increase was not significant.

Reading the label with the study, this specimen's treatment or condition is: approximately 9-day PBMC culture with coronavirus spike peptide pools or control peptides (ViraFEST assay). The ViraFEST assay was used in the study, in which antigen-specific T cells were expanded with peptide pools and expanded clonotypes were subsequently identified by TCR sequencing. The convalescent patients' positive SARS-CoV-2 PCR tests fell between March and December 2020, which was before the Alpha, Beta and Delta variants emerged in the United States. PBMCs were cultured at roughly 1.8 million per well in IMDM supplemented with around 5.5% human AB serum and 8 to 10 IU/ml IL-2, with 9.5 to 10 ug/ml peptide pools added. Half of the culture medium was replaced with fresh IL-2-containing medium on days 3 and 7. After about nine days of culture, CD4+ T cells were isolated by negative selection with the EasySep CD4+ T cell isolation kit. Ficoll-Paque Plus gradient centrifugation was used to isolate PBMCs from whole blood, and the isolated PBMCs were then either used fresh or cryopreserved at -140C. Triplicate wells were generally used for each culture condition.

Libraries were constructed by PCR. DNA from cultured CD4+ T cells was subjected to TCR sequencing with the Oncomine TCR Beta short-read assay at the Johns Hopkins FTIC core. The QIAamp micro DNA kit was used to extract genomic DNA from the cultured CD4+ T cells. The Oncomine TCR Beta libraries from cultured CD4+ T cells were pooled using unique dual indexes and then sequenced on an Illumina iSeq 100. From the authors' description of their analysis: Non-productive sequences were filtered out, and CDR3s that did not start with C, did not end with F or W, or were shorter than 7 amino acids were discarded. Antigen-specific clonotypes were identified with the MANAFEST web application by comparing peptide-stimulated wells with reference and other culture wells. To be called positive, a clone needed an FDR below 0.05, an odds ratio above 5, and a productive frequency above 0.1% in at least two of three replicate wells. A clonotype counted as cross-reactive if it showed significant expansion both in the SARS-CoV-2 spike wells and in at least one common cold coronavirus spike condition. Using R version 3.6.1, CDR3 homology was evaluated through Levenshtein distances (stringdist) along with unrooted phylogenetic trees (ape). TCRdb trimmed the raw reads at Q25, called clones with MiXCR and kept productive beta chains. Every CDR3 protein is listed once, alongside the most common genes and DNA of its rows. The V and J calls here are based on TCRdb, not the publication. The sample records 9,000 to 13,000 distinct CDR3 sequences, 70% to 85% of which are singletons. Of the sample, around 16% falls within the top ten clones.

Regarding this clonotype: Its antigen is unknown. Base qualities are not at hand, and no much larger clone is one base apart.

Sequencing used CD4+ T cells from blood, cultured in vitro. The clonotype originates from a human donor who had recovered from COVID-19. In this chain, TRBV19 is recombined with TRBJ1-5, with the D gene uncertain. At the DNA level, the sequence is TGTGCCAGTAGTAACGGCCCTAGGGATCAGCCCCAGCATTTT. Its protein reads: CASSNGPRDQPQHF.